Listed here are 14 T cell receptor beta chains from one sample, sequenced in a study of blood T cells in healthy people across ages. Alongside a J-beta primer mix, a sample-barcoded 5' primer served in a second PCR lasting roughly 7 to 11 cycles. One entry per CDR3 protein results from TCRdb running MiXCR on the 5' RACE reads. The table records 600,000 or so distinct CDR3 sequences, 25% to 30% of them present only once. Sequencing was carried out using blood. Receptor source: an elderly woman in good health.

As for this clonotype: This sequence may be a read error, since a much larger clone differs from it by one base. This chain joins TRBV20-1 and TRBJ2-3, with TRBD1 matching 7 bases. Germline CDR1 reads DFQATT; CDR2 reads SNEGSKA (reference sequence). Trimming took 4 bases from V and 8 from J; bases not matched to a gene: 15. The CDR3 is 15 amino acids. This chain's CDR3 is CSATSPRQGPGTQYF. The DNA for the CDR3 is TGCAGTGCTACGAGCCCTAGACAGGGCCCAGGTACGCAGTATTTT.

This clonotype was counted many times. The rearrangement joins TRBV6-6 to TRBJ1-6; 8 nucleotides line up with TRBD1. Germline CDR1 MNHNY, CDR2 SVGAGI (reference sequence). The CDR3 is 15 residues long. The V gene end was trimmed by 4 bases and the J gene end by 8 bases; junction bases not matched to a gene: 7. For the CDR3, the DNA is TGTGCCAGCAGTTCGGGGACAGGAATCGATTCACCCCTCCACTTT. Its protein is CASSSGTGIDSPLHF.

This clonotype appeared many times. In nucleotides, the CDR3 is TGCGCCAGCAGCCCCGGGACTAGCGGGGGGGGCCGGGCGAATGAGCAGTTCTTC. Amino acids: CASSPGTSGGGRANEQFF. The V gene is TRBV4-3, the J gene TRBJ2-1; 16 bases align to TRBD2. Germline CDR1 LGHNA, CDR2 YSLEER. This CDR3 is 18 amino acids long. V was pared by 4 bases and J by 7 bases, with 10 bases of the junction left unmatched.

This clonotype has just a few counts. The CDR3: CAIRGIDTQYF. The CDR3 nucleotides are TGTGCCATCAGAGGCATTGATACGCAGTATTTT. The chain combines TRBV10-3 with TRBJ2-3; D is unresolved. The germline V gene has CDR1 ENHRY and CDR2 SYGVKD. The CDR3 contains 11 residues. V lost 6 bases to trimming and J lost 6 bases, with 7 bases between them.

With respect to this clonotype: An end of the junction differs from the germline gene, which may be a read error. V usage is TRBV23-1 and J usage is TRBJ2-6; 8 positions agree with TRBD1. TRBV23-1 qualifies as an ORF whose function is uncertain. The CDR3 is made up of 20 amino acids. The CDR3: CASSQSYGTGHISGANALTF. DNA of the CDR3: TGCGCCAGCAGTCAATCTTACGGGACAGGTCATATCTCTGGGGCCAACGCCCTGACTTTC.

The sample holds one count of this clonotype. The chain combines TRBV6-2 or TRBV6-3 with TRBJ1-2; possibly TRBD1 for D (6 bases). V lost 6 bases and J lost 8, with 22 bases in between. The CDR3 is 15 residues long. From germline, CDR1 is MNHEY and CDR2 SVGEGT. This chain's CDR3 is CASRSWTATLGGYTF. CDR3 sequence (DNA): TGTGCCAGCAGATCCTGGACAGCGACCTTGGGGGGCTACACCTTC.

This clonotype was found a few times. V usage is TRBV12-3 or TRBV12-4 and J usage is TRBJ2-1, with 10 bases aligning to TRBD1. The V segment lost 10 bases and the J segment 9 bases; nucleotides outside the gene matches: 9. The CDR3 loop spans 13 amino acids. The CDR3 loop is CAIPGQGIGEQFF. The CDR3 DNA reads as TGTGCCATACCGGGACAGGGGATAGGTGAGCAGTTCTTC.

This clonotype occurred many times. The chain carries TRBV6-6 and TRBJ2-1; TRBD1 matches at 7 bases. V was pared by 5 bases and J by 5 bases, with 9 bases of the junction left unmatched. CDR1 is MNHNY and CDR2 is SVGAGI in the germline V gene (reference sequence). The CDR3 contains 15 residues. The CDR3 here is CASSKPPGQNNEQFF. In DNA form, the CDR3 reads TGTGCCAGCAGTAAACCGCCGGGACAGAACAATGAGCAGTTCTTC.

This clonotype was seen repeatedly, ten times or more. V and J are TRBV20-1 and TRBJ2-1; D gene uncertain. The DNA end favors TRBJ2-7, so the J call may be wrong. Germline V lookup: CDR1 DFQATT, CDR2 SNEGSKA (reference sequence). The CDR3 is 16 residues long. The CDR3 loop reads CSARDLSLMTYNEQYF. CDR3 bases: TGCAGTGCTAGAGATCTATCCCTCATGACCTACAATGAGCAGTACTTC.

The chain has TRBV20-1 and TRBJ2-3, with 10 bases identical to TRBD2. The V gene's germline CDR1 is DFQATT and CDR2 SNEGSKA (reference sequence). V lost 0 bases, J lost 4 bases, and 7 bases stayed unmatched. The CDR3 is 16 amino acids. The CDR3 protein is CSARDSGGARADTQYF. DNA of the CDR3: TGCAGTGCTAGAGACAGCGGGGGGGCCAGAGCAGATACGCAGTATTTT.

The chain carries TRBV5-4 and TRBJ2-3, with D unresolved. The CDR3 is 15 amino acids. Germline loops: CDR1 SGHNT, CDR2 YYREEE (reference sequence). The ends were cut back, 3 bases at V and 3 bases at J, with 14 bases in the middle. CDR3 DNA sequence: TGTGCCAGCAGCTCCGACATCTCTCGGACAGATACGCAGTATTTT. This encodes CASSSDISRTDTQYF.

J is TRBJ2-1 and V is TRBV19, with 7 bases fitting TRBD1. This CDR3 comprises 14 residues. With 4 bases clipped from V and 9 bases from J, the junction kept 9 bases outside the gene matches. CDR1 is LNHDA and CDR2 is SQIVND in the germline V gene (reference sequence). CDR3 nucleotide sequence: TGTGCCAGTAGTACCCGACAGGGTCAGAGTGAGCAGTTCTTC. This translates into CASSTRQGQSEQFF.

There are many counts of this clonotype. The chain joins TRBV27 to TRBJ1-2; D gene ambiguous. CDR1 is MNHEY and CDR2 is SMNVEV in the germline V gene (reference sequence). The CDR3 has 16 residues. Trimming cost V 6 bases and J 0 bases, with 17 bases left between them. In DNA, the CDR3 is TGTGCCAGCAGCGCCGGCCTGACAACAACTAACTATGGCTACACCTTC. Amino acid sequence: CASSAGLTTTNYGYTF.

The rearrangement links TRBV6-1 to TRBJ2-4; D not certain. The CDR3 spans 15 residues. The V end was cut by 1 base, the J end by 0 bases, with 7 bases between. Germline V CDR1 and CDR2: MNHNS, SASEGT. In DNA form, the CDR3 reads TGTGCCAGCAGTGAAGGCACTTTAGCCAAAAACATTCAGTACTTC. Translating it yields CASSEGTLAKNIQYF.